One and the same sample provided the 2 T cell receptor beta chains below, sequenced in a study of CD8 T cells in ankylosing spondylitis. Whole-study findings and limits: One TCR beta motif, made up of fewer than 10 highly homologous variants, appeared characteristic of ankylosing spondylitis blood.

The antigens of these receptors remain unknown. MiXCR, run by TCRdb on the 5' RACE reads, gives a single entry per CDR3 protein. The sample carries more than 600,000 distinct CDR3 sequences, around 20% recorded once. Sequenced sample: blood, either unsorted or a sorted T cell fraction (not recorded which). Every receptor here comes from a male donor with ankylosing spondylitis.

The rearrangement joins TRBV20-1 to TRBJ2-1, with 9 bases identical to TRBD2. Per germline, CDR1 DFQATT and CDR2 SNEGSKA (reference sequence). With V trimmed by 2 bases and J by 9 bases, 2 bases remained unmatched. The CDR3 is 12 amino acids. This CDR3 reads CSARSGGPEQFF. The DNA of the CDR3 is TGCAGTGCTAGAAGCGGGGGGCCTGAGCAGTTCTTC.

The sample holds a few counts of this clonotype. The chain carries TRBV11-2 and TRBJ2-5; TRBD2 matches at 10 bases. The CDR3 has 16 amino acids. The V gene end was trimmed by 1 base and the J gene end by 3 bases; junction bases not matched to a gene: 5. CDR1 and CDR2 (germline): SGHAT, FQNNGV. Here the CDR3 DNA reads TGTGCCAGCAGCTTAGCGGGACTAGCGTGGGAAGAGACCCAGTACTTC. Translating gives CASSLAGLAWEETQYF. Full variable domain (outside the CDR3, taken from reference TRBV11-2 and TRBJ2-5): EAGVAQSPRYKIIEKRQSVAFWCNPISGHATLYWYQQILGQGPKLLIQFQNNGVVDDSQLPKDRFSAERLKGVDSTLKIQPAKLEDSAVYLCASSLAGLAWEETQYFGPGTRLLVL.